This entry lists 9 T cell receptor beta chains sequenced from one sample in a study of technical replicates of blood from several donors. The protocol was immunoSEQ multiplex PCR, while the TCRdb copy is restricted to in-frame clones and leaves out a portion. The table shows 74,000 or so clones, with approximately 96% occurring only once. Sequencing was carried out using T cells isolated from PBMCs. The receptors stem from a human donor in good health.

The V call is TRBV9, the J call TRBJ2-1; 8 nucleotides agree with TRBD2. Germline trimming cut 0 bases from V and 7 bases from J; bases unmatched to any gene: 3. The CDR3 extends over 14 amino acids. CDR1 is SGDLS, CDR2 YYNGEE, per germline. CDR3 sequence reads: CASSVAGGLNEQFF. The DNA for the CDR3 is TGTGCCAGCAGCGTAGCGGGAGGGCTGAATGAGCAGTTCTTC.

The J gene is TRBJ2-1, the V gene TRBV30; 8 bases align to TRBD2. The J segment lost 8 bases and the V segment lost 4 bases, leaving 7 bases of the junction unmatched. The CDR3 loop spans 13 amino acids. Looked up from germline, CDR1 is GTSNPN and CDR2 is SVGIG (reference sequence). The CDR3 nucleotides are TGTGCCTGGATAGTCGGGAGGGGGGATGAGCAGTTCTTC. Protein: CAWIVGRGDEQFF.

The gene calls are TRBV7-3 and TRBJ2-1, with 7 bases fitting TRBD2. The CDR3 covers 14 residues. CDR1 and CDR2 (germline): SGHTA, FQGTGA. Trimming took 5 bases from V and 9 from J; bases not matched to a gene: 10. The CDR3 here is CASSLSSGGSEQFF. CDR3 bases: TGTGCCAGCAGCCTTTCTAGCGGAGGAAGTGAGCAGTTCTTC.

The rearrangement joins TRBV12-5 to TRBJ2-5, with a possible D match to TRBD1 (5 bases). The CDR3 runs to 15 residues. The germline V gene encodes CDR1 LGHNT and CDR2 FRNRAP. Trimming shortened V by 0 bases and J by 5 bases, and 13 bases separated the two germline ends. The CDR3 is CASGLVQEPRETQYF. DNA of the CDR3: TGTGCTAGTGGTTTGGTACAGGAGCCGAGGGAGACCCAGTACTTC. Full variable domain (remainder filled in from reference TRBV12-5 and TRBJ2-5): DARVTQTPRHKVTEMGQEVTMRCQPILGHNTVFWYRQTMMQGLELLAYFRNRAPLDDSGMPKDRFSAEMPDATLATLKIQPSEPRDSAVYFCASGLVQEPRETQYFGPGTRLLVL.

The chain combines TRBV6-1 with TRBJ1-5; D remains ambiguous. V dropped 5 bases and J dropped 6 bases, with 11 bases sitting between them. The germline gives CDR1 MNHNS, CDR2 SASEGT. There are 13 residues in the CDR3. The CDR3, as DNA: TGTGCCAGCAGTCCGGCGGTCTCTCAGCCCCAGCATTTT. This encodes CASSPAVSQPQHF.

V usage is TRBV6-5 and J usage is TRBJ2-1; weak D call: TRBD2 (5 bases). This CDR3 is built from 13 residues. CDR1 is MNHEY, CDR2 SVGAGI, per germline. Trimming cost V 6 bases and J 4 bases, with 10 bases left between them. This CDR3 is CASSRGYYNEQFF. The CDR3 nucleotides read TGTGCCAGCAGCCGCGGGTATTACAATGAGCAGTTCTTC.

CDR3 DNA sequence: TGTGCCAGCAGCCCCGAACTAGCGGGAGCCAATCTCTACAATGAGCAGTTCTTC. It codes for CASSPELAGANLYNEQFF. This chain connects TRBV28 to TRBJ2-1; TRBD2 matches 11 bases. The CDR3 has 18 residues. Germline V gives CDR1 MDHEN, CDR2 SYDVKM. V was clipped by 6 bases and J by 3 bases; unmatched bases: 13.

The chain is built from TRBV10-1 and TRBJ2-7, with TRBD2 matching 9 bases. With V trimmed by 6 bases and J by 2 bases, 8 bases remained unmatched. CDR1 WNHNN and CDR2 SYGVQD come from the germline V gene (reference sequence). CDR3 length equals 15 residues. CDR3 protein: CASRASGNNAYEQYF. For the CDR3, the DNA is TGCGCCAGCAGGGCTAGCGGGAATAATGCCTACGAGCAGTACTTC.

The CDR3, as DNA: TGTGCCAGCAGTGAATCGGGCGGGATGGGCATTAATACTCGGCAGTTCTTC. Translating gives CASSESGGMGINTRQFF. The chain is built from TRBV2 and TRBJ2-1, with TRBD2 as a possible D gene (6 bases). From germline, CDR1 is SNHLY and CDR2 FYNNEI. With 2 bases removed from V and 12 bases from J, the gap between germline ends came to 26 bases. The CDR3 has 17 amino acids.